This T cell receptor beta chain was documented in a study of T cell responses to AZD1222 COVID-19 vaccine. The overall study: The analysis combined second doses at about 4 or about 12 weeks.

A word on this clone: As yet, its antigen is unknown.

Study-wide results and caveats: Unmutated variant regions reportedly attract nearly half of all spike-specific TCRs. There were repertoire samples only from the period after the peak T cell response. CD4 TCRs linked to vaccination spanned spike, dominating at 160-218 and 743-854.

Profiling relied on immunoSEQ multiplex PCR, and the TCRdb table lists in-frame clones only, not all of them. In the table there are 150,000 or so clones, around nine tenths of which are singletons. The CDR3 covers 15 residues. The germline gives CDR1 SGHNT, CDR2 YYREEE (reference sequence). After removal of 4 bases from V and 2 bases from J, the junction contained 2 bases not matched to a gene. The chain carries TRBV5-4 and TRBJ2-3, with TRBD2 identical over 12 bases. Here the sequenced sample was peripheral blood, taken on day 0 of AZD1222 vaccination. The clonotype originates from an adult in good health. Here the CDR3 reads CASSRTSGATDTQYF. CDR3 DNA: TGTGCCAGCAGCCGGACTAGCGGGGCCACAGATACGCAGTATTTT.